This T cell receptor beta chain stems from a study of early T cells in non-severe SARS-CoV-2 infection. Study-level information: Unsorted whole-blood RNA was sequenced in bulk, leaving chains unpaired. Study-wide points: VDJdb matching skewed toward anti-spike CD8 responses, missing private and CD4 specificities.

Trimming left V 7 bases short and J 4 bases short, with 8 bases between. Germline V gives CDR1 SGHRS, CDR2 YFSETQ. CDR3 length equals 12 residues. Unique molecular identifiers (one per individual cDNA molecule) were attached. TCRdb recomputed calls from the 5' RACE reads with MiXCR, one row per CDR3 protein. This sample carries more than 75,000 distinct CDR3 sequences, under 15% of them seen once, and the ten largest clones take nearly 6%. As to this clonotype: The antigen is undetermined.

The sequenced sample was whole blood. The receptor was isolated from an adult who was a healthcare worker with PCR-confirmed SARS-CoV-2 infection or an uninfected control (not recorded which). J is TRBJ2-2 and V is TRBV5-1; D call uncertain. The CDR3 region is CASSVGTGELFF. The CDR3 DNA follows: TGCGCCAGCTCGGTCGGCACCGGGGAGCTGTTTTTT.